This is a list of T cell receptor beta chains from one sample in a study of human T cells and chemical hapten exposure. Each CDR3 protein is one row after TCRdb ran MiXCR on the RACE reads. The table shows approximately 350,000 distinct CDR3 sequences, with roughly 6.9% occurring only once. The sample here was whole blood, taken in connection with sensitization to the hapten diphenylcyclopropenone (DPC). These receptors all come from a woman under 30 with alopecia areata. Some clones in this sample may be carry-over from other donors' samples. The CDR3 runs from the conserved cysteine through the conserved F or W. The D gene is left open where the match is weak. Clone size is not always given. Where it is, it says once, few, many or a class for expanded clones.

TRBD1 TRBJ1-4 - TRBV15 CATSSRQGSNEKLFF TGTGCCACCAGCAGTAGACAGGGCTCAAATGAAAAACTGTTTTTT
TRBD1 TRBJ2-7 many TRBV28 CASSFGPGQSYEQYF TGTGCCAGCAGTTTCGGTCCGGGACAGTCCTACGAGCAGTACTTC
TRBD2 TRBJ2-3 many TRBV20-1 CSAESSGGRDTQYF TGCAGTGCGGAATCTAGCGGGGGACGAGATACGCAGTATTTT
- TRBJ1-4 - TRBV3-1 CASSQENGDLKLFF TGTGCCAGCAGCCAAGAGAATGGGGACCTAAAACTGTTTTTT
- TRBJ2-1 many TRBV6-6 CTSADTYNEQFF TGCACAAGCGCGGACACCTACAATGAGCAGTTCTTC
- TRBJ2-5 - TRBV18 CASSRGAETQYF TGTGCCAGCTCACGGGGGGCTGAGACCCAGTACTTC
- TRBJ2-5 - TRBV6-2/TRBV6-3 CASAGRGPQETQYF TGTGCCAGCGCTGGGCGGGGGCCTCAAGAGACCCAGTACTTC
TRBD1 TRBJ1-2 - TRBV7-9 CASSLAGTVATNYGYTF TGTGCCAGCAGCTTAGCGGGGACAGTAGCTACTAACTATGGCTACACCTTC
- TRBJ2-6 few TRBV3-1 CASSVDTTDRANVLTF TGTGCCAGCAGCGTAGATACAACCGACAGGGCCAACGTCCTGACTTTC
- TRBJ1-1 many TRBV5-1 CASSSDSMNTEAFF TGCGCCAGCAGCTCGGACAGCATGAACACTGAAGCTTTCTTT
- TRBJ2-1 few TRBV21-1 CARKDGPGNEQFF TGTGCCAGGAAGGACGGCCCTGGGAATGAGCAGTTCTTC
- TRBJ2-5 few TRBV7-2 CASSLSNAPSGETQYF TGTGCCAGCAGCTTATCCAACGCCCCGTCTGGGGAGACCCAGTACTTC
TRBD2 TRBJ2-4 many TRBV3-1 CASSPSGASIQYF TGTGCCAGCAGCCCCAGCGGGGCAAGCATTCAGTACTTC
- TRBJ1-6 - TRBV27 CASSLRRTEYSPLHF TGTGCCAGCAGTTTACGCCGGACGGAATATTCACCCCTCCACTTT
- TRBJ1-5 - TRBV6-2/TRBV6-3 CASTLMSNQPQHF TGTGCCAGCACCTTGATGAGCAATCAGCCCCAGCATTTT
- TRBJ2-3 many TRBV12-3/TRBV12-4 CASRAVATQYF TGTGCCAGCAGGGCCGTAGCTACGCAGTATTTT
- TRBJ2-2 many TRBV18 CASSLTGDGELFF TGTGCCAGCTCACTAACCGGAGACGGGGAGCTGTTTTTT
- TRBJ2-5 - TRBV12-3/TRBV12-4 CASSFLGRDQETQYF TGTGCCAGCAGTTTCCTAGGGCGGGACCAAGAGACCCAGTACTTC
- TRBJ2-2 - TRBV4-3 CASSQDSHRNTGELFF TGCGCCAGCAGCCAAGATTCCCACCGGAACACCGGGGAGCTGTTTTTT
- TRBJ2-3 - TRBV12-5 CASGSTGMGTDTQYF TGTGCTAGTGGTTCAACCGGGATGGGCACAGATACGCAGTATTTT
TRBD1 TRBJ1-1 - TRBV25-1 CARPPGQGDTEAFF TGTGCCAGACCCCCGGGACAGGGGGACACTGAAGCTTTCTTT
- TRBJ1-4 many TRBV2 CASSGETGEKLFF TGTGCCAGCAGTGGAGAAACGGGTGAAAAACTGTTTTTT
- TRBJ1-1 few TRBV7-3 CASSLTGRRGTEAFF TGTGCCAGCAGCTTAACGGGACGGCGGGGCACTGAAGCTTTCTTT
- TRBJ2-2 few TRBV4-3 CASSPGFPGTGELFF TGCGCCAGCAGCCCCGGGTTCCCTGGCACCGGGGAGCTGTTTTTT
- TRBJ2-5 many TRBV5-1 CASSLAFGEETQYF TGCGCCAGCAGCTTGGCGTTTGGGGAAGAGACCCAGTACTTC
- TRBJ1-5 few TRBV25-1 CASTPVGSLDQPQHF TGTGCCAGTACCCCGGTCGGCAGTTTGGATCAGCCCCAGCATTTT
- TRBJ1-5 few TRBV20-1 CSVSRDSNQPQHF TGCAGTGTCAGCCGGGACAGCAATCAGCCCCAGCATTTT
TRBD2 TRBJ2-3 - TRBV20-1 CSARVTSGGTDTQYF TGCAGTGCTAGAGTTACTAGCGGGGGCACAGATACGCAGTATTTT
TRBD2 TRBJ2-3 few TRBV4-3 CASSQALSGGRTDTQYF TGCGCCAGCAGCCAGGCTCTTAGCGGGGGGAGGACAGATACGCAGTATTTT
- TRBJ2-7 few TRBV27 CASSLLVNRDEQYF TGTGCCAGCAGTTTATTGGTGAATCGGGACGAGCAGTACTTC
TRBD1 TRBJ1-5 - TRBV7-2 CASSLGTGAHSNQPQHF TGTGCCAGCAGCTTAGGGACAGGGGCCCATAGCAATCAGCCCCAGCATTTT
- TRBJ1-2 few TRBV7-9 CASSSRTGSYGYTF TGTGCCAGCAGCTCACGGACGGGGAGCTATGGCTACACCTTC
- TRBJ2-3 - TRBV5-1 CASSLPSGSDTDTQYF TGCGCCAGCAGCTTGCCTTCCGGGTCAGATACAGATACGCAGTATTTT
TRBD1 TRBJ2-7 many TRBV11-2 CASSPLQGASYEQYF TGTGCCAGCAGCCCCTTACAGGGGGCATCCTACGAGCAGTACTTC
TRBD1 TRBJ1-1 few TRBV9 CASSVEGAGRTEAFF TGTGCCAGCAGCGTAGAGGGGGCAGGGAGGACTGAAGCTTTCTTT
- TRBJ1-5 few TRBV28 CASSLYGAWPNQPQHF TGTGCCAGCAGTTTATACGGGGCCTGGCCCAATCAGCCCCAGCATTTT
TRBD1 TRBJ2-3 few TRBV4-3 CASSQTTGGYTDTQYF TGCGCCAGCAGCCAAACTACAGGGGGTTACACAGATACGCAGTATTTT
- TRBJ1-1 few TRBV20-1 CSASPGAMNTEAFF TGCAGTGCTAGTCCGGGGGCCATGAACACTGAAGCTTTCTTT
- TRBJ1-1 - TRBV7-2 CASSWGGTEAFF TGTGCCAGCAGTTGGGGAGGCACTGAAGCTTTCTTT
- TRBJ1-4 - TRBV29-1 CSVETERGVELFF TGCAGCGTTGAAACAGAGAGGGGAGTGGAACTGTTTTTT
TRBD1 TRBJ2-1 many TRBV6-5 CASSYDRGRTDEQFF TGTGCCAGCAGTTACGACAGGGGGCGCACAGATGAGCAGTTCTTC
- TRBJ2-5 few TRBV4-2 CASSQFAAQETQYF TGTGCCAGCAGCCAATTCGCGGCGCAAGAGACCCAGTACTTC
- TRBJ1-1 - TRBV29-1 CSVIRGVRTEAFF TGCAGCGTGATAAGGGGGGTGCGCACTGAAGCTTTCTTT
- TRBJ2-5 - TRBV29-1 CSVEGDEYQETQYF TGCAGCGTTGAAGGAGACGAATACCAAGAGACCCAGTACTTC
- TRBJ2-7 few TRBV9 CASSEGGDSYEQYF TGTGCCAGCAGCGAAGGGGGGGACTCCTACGAGCAGTACTTC